This T cell receptor beta chain comes out of a study of T-cell reconstitution after alpha-beta-depleted transplantation in children. Preparing the TCRbeta library involved the use of unique molecular identifiers. TCRdb used MiXCR to reprocess the PCR reads, holding one entry per CDR3 protein. This sample has 350,000 to 450,000 distinct CDR3 sequences, with just over 20% found just once. This CDR3 has 15 amino acids. With V trimmed by 0 bases and J by 4 bases, 8 bases remained unmatched. Germline V gene data show CDR1 as DFQATT and CDR2 as SNEGSKA (reference sequence). The TCR originated in a human donor who donated a stem cell graft to a child with acute myeloid leukemia. Sequencing used PBMCs from the stem cell graft donor, obtained from the stem cell graft. V is TRBV20-1 and J is TRBJ2-7; 8 bases align to TRBD1. CDR3 sequence: CSARDWQGAGYEQYF. CDR3 coding DNA: TGCAGTGCTAGAGATTGGCAGGGGGCTGGGTACGAGCAGTACTTC.